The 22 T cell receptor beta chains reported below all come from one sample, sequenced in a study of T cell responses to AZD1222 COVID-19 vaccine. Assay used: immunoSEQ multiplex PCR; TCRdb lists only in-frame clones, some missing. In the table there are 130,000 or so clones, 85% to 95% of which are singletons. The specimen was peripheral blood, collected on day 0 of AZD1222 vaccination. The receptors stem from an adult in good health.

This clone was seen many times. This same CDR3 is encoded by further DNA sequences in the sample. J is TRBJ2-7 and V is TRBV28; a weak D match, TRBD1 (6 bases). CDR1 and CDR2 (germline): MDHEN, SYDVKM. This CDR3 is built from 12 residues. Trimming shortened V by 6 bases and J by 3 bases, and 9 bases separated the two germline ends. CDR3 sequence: CASSQQGYEQYF. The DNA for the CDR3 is TGTGCCAGCAGCCAACAGGGCTACGAGCAGTACTTC.

The DNA of the CDR3 is TGTGCCAGCAGCCCCACGAAAAGGCGCGGCACTGAAGCTTTCTTT. It translates to CASSPTKRRGTEAFF. The genes are TRBV5-4 and TRBJ1-1, with D unresolved. CDR1 and CDR2 from the germline V gene are SGHNT and YYREEE (reference sequence). The CDR3 sequence is 15 residues long. Deletions cut 4 bases from V and 4 bases from J, with 17 bases between.

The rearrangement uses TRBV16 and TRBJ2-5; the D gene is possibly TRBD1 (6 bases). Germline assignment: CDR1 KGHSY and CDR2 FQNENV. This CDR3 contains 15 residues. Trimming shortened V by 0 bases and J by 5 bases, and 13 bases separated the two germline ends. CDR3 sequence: CASSQSGNRVETQYF. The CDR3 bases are TGTGCCAGCAGCCAATCAGGGAACAGGGTGGAGACCCAGTACTTC.

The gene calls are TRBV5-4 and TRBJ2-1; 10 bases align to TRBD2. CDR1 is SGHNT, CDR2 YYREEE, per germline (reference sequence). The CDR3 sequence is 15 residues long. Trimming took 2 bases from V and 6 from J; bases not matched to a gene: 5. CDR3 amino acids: CASSFALAGVNEQFF. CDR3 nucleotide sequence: TGTGCCAGCAGCTTTGCTCTAGCGGGAGTCAATGAGCAGTTCTTC.

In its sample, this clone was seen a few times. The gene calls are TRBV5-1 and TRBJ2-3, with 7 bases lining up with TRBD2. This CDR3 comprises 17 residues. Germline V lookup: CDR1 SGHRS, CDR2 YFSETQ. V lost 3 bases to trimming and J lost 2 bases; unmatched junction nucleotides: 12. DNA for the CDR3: TGCGCCAGCAGCTGGGGGTTACAGCGGGACCTCACAGATACGCAGTATTTT. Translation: CASSWGLQRDLTDTQYF.

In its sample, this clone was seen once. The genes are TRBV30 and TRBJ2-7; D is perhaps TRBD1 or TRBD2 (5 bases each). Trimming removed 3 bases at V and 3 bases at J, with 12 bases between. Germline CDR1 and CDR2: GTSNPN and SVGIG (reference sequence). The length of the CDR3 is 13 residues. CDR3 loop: CAWRPRGIYEQYF. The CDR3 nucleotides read TGTGCCTGGAGGCCCCGGGGCATCTACGAGCAGTACTTC.

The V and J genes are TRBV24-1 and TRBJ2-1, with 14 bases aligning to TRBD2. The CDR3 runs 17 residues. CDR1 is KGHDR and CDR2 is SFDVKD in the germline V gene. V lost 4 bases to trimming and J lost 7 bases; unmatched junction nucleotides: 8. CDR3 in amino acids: CATSDPNGLAGGNEQFF. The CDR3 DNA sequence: TGTGCCACCAGTGACCCCAATGGACTAGCGGGAGGTAATGAGCAGTTCTTC.

As DNA, the CDR3 is TGTGCCAGCAGCAGACAGGGGGGGTTGAACACTGAAGCTTTCTTT. Its translation is CASSRQGGLNTEAFF. This rearrangement joins TRBV7-9 to TRBJ1-1; 9 nucleotides match TRBD1. J lost 0 bases, V lost 5 bases, and 4 bases had no gene match. CDR1 is SEHNR, CDR2 FQNEAQ, per germline (reference sequence). The CDR3 is 15 amino acids.

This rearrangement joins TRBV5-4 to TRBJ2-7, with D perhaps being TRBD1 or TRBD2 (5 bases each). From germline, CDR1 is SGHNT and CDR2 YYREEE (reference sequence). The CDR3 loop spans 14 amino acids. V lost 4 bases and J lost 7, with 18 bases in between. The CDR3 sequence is CASSDWGHPGEQYF. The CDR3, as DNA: TGTGCCAGCAGCGATTGGGGCCATCCGGGAGAGCAGTACTTC. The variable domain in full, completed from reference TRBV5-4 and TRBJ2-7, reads ETGVTQSPTHLIKTRGQQVTLRCSSQSGHNTVSWYQQALGQGPQFIFQYYREEENGRGNFPPRFSGLQFPNYSSELNVNALELDDSALYLCASSDWGHPGEQYFGPGTRLTVT.

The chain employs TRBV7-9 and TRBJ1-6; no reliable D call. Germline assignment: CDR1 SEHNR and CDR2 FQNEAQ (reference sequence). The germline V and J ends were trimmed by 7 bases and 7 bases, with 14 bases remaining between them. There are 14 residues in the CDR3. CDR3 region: CASTSGVGNSPLHF. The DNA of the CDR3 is TGTGCCAGCACTTCAGGAGTGGGGAATTCACCCCTCCACTTT. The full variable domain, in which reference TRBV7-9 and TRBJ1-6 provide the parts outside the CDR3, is DTGVSQNPRHKITKRGQNVTFRCDPISEHNRLYWYRQTLGQGPEFLTYFQNEAQLEKSRLLSDRFSAERPKGSFSTLEIQRTEQGDSAMYLCASTSGVGNSPLHFGNGTRLTVT.

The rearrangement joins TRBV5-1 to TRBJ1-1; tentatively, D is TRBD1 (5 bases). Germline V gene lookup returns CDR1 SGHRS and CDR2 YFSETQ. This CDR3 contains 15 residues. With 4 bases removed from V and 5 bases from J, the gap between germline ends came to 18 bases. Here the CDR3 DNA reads TGCGCCAGCAGCAATCAGGGTAATGGTATAACTGAAGCTTTCTTT. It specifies CASSNQGNGITEAFF.

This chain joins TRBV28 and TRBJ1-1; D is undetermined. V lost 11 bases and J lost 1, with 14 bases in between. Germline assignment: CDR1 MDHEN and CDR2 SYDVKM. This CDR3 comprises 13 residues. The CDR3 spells CAGREGWNTEAFF. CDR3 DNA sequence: TGTGCCGGACGAGAGGGCTGGAACACTGAAGCTTTCTTT.

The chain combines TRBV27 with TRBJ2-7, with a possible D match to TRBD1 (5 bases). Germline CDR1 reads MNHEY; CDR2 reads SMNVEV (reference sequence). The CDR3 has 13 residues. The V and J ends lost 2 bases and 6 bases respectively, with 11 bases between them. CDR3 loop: CASSLAGLGEQYF. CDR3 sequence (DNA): TGTGCCAGCAGTTTAGCAGGGCTCGGCGAGCAGTACTTC.

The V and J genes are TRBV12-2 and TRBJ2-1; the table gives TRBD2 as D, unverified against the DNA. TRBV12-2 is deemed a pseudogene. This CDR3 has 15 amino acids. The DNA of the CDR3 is TGTGCAAGTCGCTTAGTGTCTAGCGGGAGCCGTGAGCAGTTCTTC. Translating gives CASRLVSSGSREQFF.

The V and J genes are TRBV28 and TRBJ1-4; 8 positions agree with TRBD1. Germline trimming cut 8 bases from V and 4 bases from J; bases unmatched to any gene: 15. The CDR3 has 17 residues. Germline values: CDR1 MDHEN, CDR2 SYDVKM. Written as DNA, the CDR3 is TGTGCCAGCTCCCCCTCGGGACGACAGGGGTTTAATGAAAAACTGTTTTTT. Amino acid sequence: CASSPSGRQGFNEKLFF.

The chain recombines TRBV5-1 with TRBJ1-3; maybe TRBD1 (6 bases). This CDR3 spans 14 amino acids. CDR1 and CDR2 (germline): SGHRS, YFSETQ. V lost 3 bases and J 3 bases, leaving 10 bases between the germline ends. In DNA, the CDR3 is TGCGCCAGCAGCTCCATGACAGGTGGAAACACCATATATTTT. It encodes CASSSMTGGNTIYF.

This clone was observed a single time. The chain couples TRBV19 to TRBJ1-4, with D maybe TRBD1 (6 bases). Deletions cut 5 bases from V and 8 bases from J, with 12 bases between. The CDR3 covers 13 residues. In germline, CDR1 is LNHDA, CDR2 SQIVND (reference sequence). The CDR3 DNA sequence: TGTGCCAGTAGTTCACAGGGATGGGAAAAACTGTTTTTT. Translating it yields CASSSQGWEKLFF.

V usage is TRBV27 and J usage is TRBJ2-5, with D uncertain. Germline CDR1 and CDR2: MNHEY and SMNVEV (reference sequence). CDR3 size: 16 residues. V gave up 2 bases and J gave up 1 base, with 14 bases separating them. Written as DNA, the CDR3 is TGTGCCAGCAGTTTAGGGCTTTCGAATGTCCAAGAGACCCAGTACTTC. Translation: CASSLGLSNVQETQYF.

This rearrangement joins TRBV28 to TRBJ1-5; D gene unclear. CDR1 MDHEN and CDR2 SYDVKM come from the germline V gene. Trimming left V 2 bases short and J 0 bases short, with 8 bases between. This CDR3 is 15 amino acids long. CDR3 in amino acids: CASSLGSYSNQPQHF. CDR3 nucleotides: TGTGCCAGCAGTTTAGGCAGTTATAGCAATCAGCCCCAGCATTTT.

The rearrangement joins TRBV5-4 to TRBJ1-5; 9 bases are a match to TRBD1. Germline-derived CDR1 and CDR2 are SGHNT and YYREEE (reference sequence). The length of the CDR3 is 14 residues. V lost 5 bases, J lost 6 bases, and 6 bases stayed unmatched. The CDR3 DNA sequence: TGTGCCAGCAGTATACAGGGGGCGCCTCAGCCCCAGCATTTT. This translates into CASSIQGAPQPQHF. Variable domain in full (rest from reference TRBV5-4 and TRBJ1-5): ETGVTQSPTHLIKTRGQQVTLRCSSQSGHNTVSWYQQALGQGPQFIFQYYREEENGRGNFPPRFSGLQFPNYSSELNVNALELDDSALYLCASSIQGAPQPQHFGDGTRLSIL.

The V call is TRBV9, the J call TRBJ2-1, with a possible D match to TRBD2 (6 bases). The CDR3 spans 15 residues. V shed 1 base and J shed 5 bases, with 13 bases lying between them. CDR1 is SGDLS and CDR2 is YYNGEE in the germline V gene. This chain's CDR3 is CASSVLAGIDNEQFF. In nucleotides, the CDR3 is TGTGCCAGCAGCGTATTGGCGGGGATTGACAATGAGCAGTTCTTC.

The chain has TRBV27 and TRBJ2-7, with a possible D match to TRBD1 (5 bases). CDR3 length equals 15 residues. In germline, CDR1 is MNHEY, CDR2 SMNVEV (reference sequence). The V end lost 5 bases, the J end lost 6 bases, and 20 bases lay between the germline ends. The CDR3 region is CASSTTWTSPVEQYF. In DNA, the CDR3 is TGTGCCAGCAGTACTACCTGGACAAGCCCAGTCGAGCAGTACTTC.